One sample yielded the 17 T cell receptor beta chains listed below, sequenced in a study of blood T cell repertoires in COVID-19. TCRdb keeps only in-frame clones here, not all; method: immunoSEQ multiplex PCR. The sample lists 200,000 to 250,000 clones; 65% to 85% were seen once. Sequencing was carried out using PBMCs or T cells enriched from blood (not recorded which). The receptors here all came from a woman between 35 and 50 years old who had recovered from COVID-19.

The chain combines TRBV28 with TRBJ1-5; D not resolved. This CDR3 is 11 amino acids long. V was shortened by 3 bases and J by 11 bases, with 8 bases between the two germline ends. Per the germline V gene, CDR1 is MDHEN and CDR2 is SYDVKM. CDR3 loop: CASSLPPTQHF. As DNA, the CDR3 is TGTGCCAGCAGTTTGCCCCCTACCCAGCATTTT.

V gene TRBV9 combines with J gene TRBJ1-5, with D possibly TRBD1 on 5 matching bases. Germline assignment: CDR1 SGDLS and CDR2 YYNGEE. V was clipped by 7 bases and J by 3 bases, with 11 bases between them. The CDR3 consists of 13 residues. The CDR3 DNA reads as TGTGCCAGCTCGGGACTGGACAATCAGCCCCAGCATTTT. This translates into CASSGLDNQPQHF.

V usage is TRBV12-3 or TRBV12-4 and J usage is TRBJ2-7; 7 positions match TRBD2. V dropped 3 bases and J dropped 2; count of bases not matched to a gene: 1. The CDR3 extends over 13 amino acids. The CDR3 spells CASSLGLTYEQYF. The CDR3 nucleotides are TGTGCCAGCAGTTTGGGACTAACCTACGAGCAGTACTTC.

This clone was recorded only once. V is TRBV18 and J is TRBJ2-1; 7 bases match TRBD2. Trimming at V came to 0 bases and at J to 4 bases, leaving 9 bases not matched to a gene. Germline-derived CDR1 and CDR2 are KGHSH and LQKENI. CDR3 length: 17 residues. CDR3: CASSPPGGSAQYNEQFF. The CDR3 coding sequence is TGTGCCAGCTCACCACCGGGCGGGAGTGCTCAATACAATGAGCAGTTCTTC.

The gene calls are TRBV19 and TRBJ1-5; TRBD1 matches 10 bases. The germline gives CDR1 LNHDA, CDR2 SQIVND (reference sequence). This CDR3 is built from 15 residues. Losses at the gene ends were 6 bases for V and 5 bases for J; bases not matched to a gene: 7. The CDR3 sequence: CASSSYGTGDQPQHF. The CDR3 nucleotides read TGTGCCAGTAGCAGTTACGGGACAGGGGATCAGCCCCAGCATTTT.

V gene TRBV19 combines with J gene TRBJ2-3; the match to TRBD2 covers 8 bases. The CDR3 is 16 amino acids. Germline V gene data show CDR1 as LNHDA and CDR2 as SQIVND (reference sequence). The V gene end was trimmed by 5 bases and the J gene end by 2 bases; junction bases not matched to a gene: 9. The CDR3 nucleotides read TGTGCCAGTAGTTGGGTCGTTAGCGGGAACACAGATACGCAGTATTTT. It encodes CASSWVVSGNTDTQYF.

The chain combines TRBV3-1 (or the pseudogene TRBV3-2) with TRBJ1-5, with D maybe TRBD1 (6 bases). Germline V gives CDR1 LGHDT, CDR2 YNNKEL (reference sequence). V gave up 3 bases and J gave up 1 base, with 7 bases separating them. The CDR3 is 14 amino acids. CDR3 amino acids: CASSQQGSNQPQHF. CDR3 DNA: TGTGCCAGCAGCCAGCAGGGGAGCAATCAGCCCCAGCATTTT.

The chain uses TRBV7-9 and TRBJ2-1; D is unclear. There are 12 residues in the CDR3. Germline CDR1 reads SEHNR; CDR2 reads FQNEAQ (reference sequence). The V gene lost 3 bases and the J gene lost 4 bases, with 4 bases spanning the gap. The CDR3 spells CASSFSYNEQFF. DNA of the CDR3: TGTGCCAGCAGCTTTTCTTACAATGAGCAGTTCTTC. The full variable domain, its missing parts supplied by reference TRBV7-9 and TRBJ2-1, is DTGVSQNPRHKITKRGQNVTFRCDPISEHNRLYWYRQTLGQGPEFLTYFQNEAQLEKSRLLSDRFSAERPKGSFSTLEIQRTEQGDSAMYLCASSFSYNEQFFGPGTRLTVL.

The J gene is TRBJ1-2, the V gene TRBV27; weak D call: TRBD1 (6 bases). The CDR3 totals 14 residues. V dropped 5 bases and J dropped 6 bases, with 16 bases sitting between them. Germline-derived CDR1 and CDR2 are MNHEY and SMNVEV (reference sequence). CDR3 amino acids: CASSLTGNVNGYTF. In DNA form, the CDR3 reads TGTGCCAGCAGTCTTACAGGGAATGTCAATGGCTACACCTTC.

The V and J genes are TRBV28 and TRBJ2-5, with TRBD1 matching over 8 bases. The CDR3 spans 14 residues. The V and J ends lost 4 bases and 4 bases, in that order; junction bases with no gene match: 5. The germline V gene encodes CDR1 MDHEN and CDR2 SYDVKM. In DNA form, the CDR3 reads TGTGCCAGCAGTTCCAGGGGGCTAGGAGAGACCCAGTACTTC. Translating it yields CASSSRGLGETQYF.

V usage is TRBV5-1 and J usage is TRBJ2-3; 7 bases map to TRBD1. The CDR3 runs 12 residues. The J segment lost 5 bases and the V segment lost 5 bases, leaving 2 bases of the junction unmatched. Germline V gene lookup returns CDR1 SGHRS and CDR2 YFSETQ. Written as DNA, the CDR3 is TGCGCCAGCAGTAACAGGGGAGATACGCAGTATTTT. Residues: CASSNRGDTQYF.

V and J are TRBV19 and TRBJ2-7; weak D call: TRBD1 (6 bases). This CDR3 contains 13 residues. Trimming shortened V by 3 bases and J by 3 bases, and 9 bases separated the two germline ends. Per the germline V gene, CDR1 is LNHDA and CDR2 is SQIVND (reference sequence). CDR3 nucleotides: TGTGCCAGTAGTATGACACAGGGCTACGAGCAGTACTTC. Translation gives CASSMTQGYEQYF.

The chain links TRBV5-4 to TRBJ1-2, with 7 bases fitting TRBD1. The germline V gene has CDR1 SGHNT and CDR2 YYREEE (reference sequence). With 0 bases clipped from V and 3 bases from J, the junction kept 5 bases outside the gene matches. The CDR3 is 15 amino acids. The CDR3 DNA follows: TGTGCCAGCAGCTTGGGTTGGGACAGTCACTATGGCTACACCTTC. Its protein is CASSLGWDSHYGYTF. The full variable domain, its missing parts supplied by reference TRBV5-4 and TRBJ1-2, is ETGVTQSPTHLIKTRGQQVTLRCSSQSGHNTVSWYQQALGQGPQFIFQYYREEENGRGNFPPRFSGLQFPNYSSELNVNALELDDSALYLCASSLGWDSHYGYTFGSGTRLTVV.

The chain is built from TRBV5-6 and TRBJ2-6, with D unresolved. Trimming cost V 4 bases and J 2 bases, with 7 bases left between them. There are 14 residues in the CDR3. CDR1 SGHDT and CDR2 YYEEEE come from the germline V gene. In nucleotides, the CDR3 is TGTGCCAGCAGCGACGGAGCTGGGGCCAACGTCCTGACTTTC. Its translation is CASSDGAGANVLTF.

The V and J genes are TRBV6-5 and TRBJ1-4; TRBD1 matches at 7 bases. V shed 6 bases and J 4 bases; nucleotides not matched to a gene: 2. The length of the CDR3 is 13 residues. From germline, CDR1 is MNHEY and CDR2 SVGAGI. CDR3 amino acids: CASRGQNNEKLFF. CDR3 bases: TGTGCCAGCAGGGGACAGAATAATGAAAAACTGTTTTTT.

This chain joins TRBV29-1 and TRBJ2-1; 8 bases are a match to TRBD1. CDR1 is SQVTM and CDR2 is ANQGSEA in the germline V gene. The CDR3 totals 14 residues. J was trimmed by 1 base and V by 7 bases; bases with no gene match: 6. CDR3: CSAGQGASYNEQFF. CDR3 DNA: TGCAGCGCTGGACAGGGAGCATCCTACAATGAGCAGTTCTTC.

The J gene is TRBJ2-5, the V gene TRBV11-3; unclear D gene. CDR1 and CDR2 (germline): SGHNT, YENEEA. V lost 0 bases and J 1 base, leaving 6 bases between the germline ends. The CDR3 runs to 14 residues. CDR3 DNA sequence: TGTGCCAGCAGCTTAGATACTGCCCAAGAGACCCAGTACTTC. It codes for CASSLDTAQETQYF.